The T cell receptor beta chain described here comes from a study of cytomegalovirus exposure and HLA in healthy donors (dated by TCRdb to about 2017). As for the study more broadly: According to a later analysis, the 120 or so validation repertoires were produced on the same platform as the 666 repertoires of the first cohort. Besides the first cohort of under 700 subjects, a separate validation cohort made up of 120 different subjects was used. The study aimed to test whether cataloging public T cell receptors could reveal signatures of past pathogen exposure. The study combined high-throughput TCR immunosequencing, statistical association of individual TCRs with disease status, and machine learning to predict cytomegalovirus infection status. Paper-wide results and their limitations: According to the authors, the approach could potentially be generalized to other disease states and immunological phenotypes. The classifier was reported to diagnose cytomegalovirus status with high specificity and sensitivity in both the original and validation cohorts. Across donors, most TCR sequences were observed very rarely, whereas some public TCRs were present in many individuals. A later analysis had no HLA typing for the validation cohort, so co-occurrence there was scored across all 120 repertoires. In a later analysis, TCRs clustered in the first cohort were found to also tend to co-occur in the 110 or so validation repertoires, with 90% to 95% of cluster scores above 0. A total of 164 TCR beta chains were listed by the study as associated with cytomegalovirus. A few of the identified cytomegalovirus-associated TCR beta chains were confirmed in vitro to be specific for cytomegalovirus antigens.

The donors belonged to the validation cohort of over a hundred subjects, which was separate from the approximately 700-subject first cohort. Remarks on this clone: The specificity of this receptor is unknown. It has no much larger one-base neighbor in the sample; base qualities were not kept.

To prepare the library, the immunoSEQ multiplex PCR assay was applied. The authors processed their data as follows. A statistical classification framework was built to diagnose cytomegalovirus status from the catalog of TCR beta chain sequences. Held by TCRdb, this immuneACCESS table contains in-frame sequences only and omits some clones. Under half of the omission traces to an unresolved V gene where checked; the cause of the rest is unknown. That table gives V, J and clone size, and the DNA gave D and trimming. This sample has about 360,000 clones in its table, and about nine tenths of those were observed once. Under 0.9% of the sample goes to the ten largest clones. The sequencing input was PBMCs. This receptor was identified in a woman between 18 and 29 years old in good health and CMV-seronegative.

The CDR3 reads CASSLQDPRYEQYF. The DNA sequence follows: TGCGCCAGCAGCTTACAGGATCCAAGGTACGAGCAGTACTTC. The chain is encoded by TRBV5-1 joined to TRBJ2-7; TRBD1 is perhaps the D gene, given 5 matching bases. CDR1 is given as SGHRS and CDR2 as YFSETQ, both from the germline V gene. The CDR3 starts with the cysteine, ends with the phenylalanine, and has 14 residues. CDR3 DNA only is kept here, 42 bases in frame from base 1. Trimming takes 2 bases from V and 4 bases from J, and the germline ends sit 13 bases apart. The entire variable domain, with the stretches around the CDR3 drawn from the reference TRBV5-1 and TRBJ2-7 proteins, is KAGVTQTPRYLIKTRGQQVTLSCSPISGHRSVSWYQQTPGQGLQFLFEYFSETQRNKGNFPGRFSGRQFSNSRSEMNVSTLELGDSALYLCASSLQDPRYEQYFGPGTRLTVT.